One and the same sample provided the 10 T cell receptor beta chains below, sequenced in a study of T cells in Graves' hyperthyroidism and ophthalmopathy. The TCR beta CDR3 regions underwent amplification using RNA transcripts as the source. The HTBI primer set served for first-round RT-PCR of the TCR CDR3. TCRdb ran MiXCR on the multiplex PCR reads and lists one entry per CDR3 protein. The profile covers over 350,000 distinct CDR3 sequences, with around 20% appearing a single time and 35% to 45% taken by the ten largest. Sequences were obtained from blood. These TCRs come from a man in his late teens or twenties with Graves' ophthalmopathy.

This clonotype showed up just a few times. V usage is TRBV5-5 and J usage is TRBJ1-3; D gene ambiguous. The germline gives CDR1 SGHKS, CDR2 YYEKEE (reference sequence). The CDR3 runs to 14 residues. V was shortened by 4 bases and J by 8 bases, with 16 bases between the two germline ends. For the CDR3, the DNA is TGTGCCAGCAGCCCTCAAGGGAGTTGGGACACCATATATTTT. This encodes CASSPQGSWDTIYF.

This clonotype was seen at least ten times. This rearrangement joins TRBV20-1 to TRBJ1-1, with D unclear. From germline, CDR1 is DFQATT and CDR2 SNEGSKA (reference sequence). The CDR3 runs to 13 residues. Trimming took off 2 bases at V and 5 bases at J, with 12 bases between the two ends. Here the CDR3 reads CSARFRVWTEAFF. CDR3 nucleotides: TGCAGTGCTAGATTCCGGGTTTGGACTGAAGCTTTCTTT.

The chain recombines TRBV19 with TRBJ1-1; TRBD1 matches at 8 bases. CDR1 and CDR2 (germline): LNHDA, SQIVND (reference sequence). The J segment lost 4 bases and the V segment lost 3 bases, leaving 7 bases of the junction unmatched. CDR3 size: 15 residues. CDR3 DNA sequence: TGTGCCAGTAGTATCCCGACAGGGGTGGGCACTGAAGCTTTCTTT. The encoded protein is CASSIPTGVGTEAFF.

This clonotype has more than one count but fewer than ten. The V and J genes are TRBV7-2 and TRBJ2-3; D gene unclear. CDR1 is SGHTA and CDR2 is FQGNSA in the germline V gene. This CDR3 has 13 residues. The germline V and J ends were trimmed by 7 bases and 0 bases, with 8 bases remaining between them. The CDR3 nucleotides are TGTGCCAGCACCTTGTTTAGCACAGATACGCAGTATTTT. Its protein product is CASTLFSTDTQYF.

Ten or more counts support this clonotype. The CDR3 DNA follows: TGTGCCACCACCAACAGGCGAAGCTCCTACGAGCAGTACTTC. This sequence encodes CATTNRRSSYEQYF. This chain links TRBV24-1 with TRBJ2-7; maybe TRBD1 (5 bases). There are 14 residues in the CDR3. CDR1 is KGHDR, CDR2 SFDVKD, per germline. The V end lost 8 bases, the J end lost 0 bases, and 13 bases lay between the germline ends.

This chain joins TRBV11-2 and TRBJ1-3; D perhaps matches TRBD1 (5 bases). CDR1 is SGHAT and CDR2 is FQNNGV in the germline V gene. Deletions cut 5 bases from V and 6 bases from J, with 26 bases between. The CDR3 runs to 18 residues. The CDR3 sequence: CASSPSGWGKQGENTIYF. The CDR3 DNA sequence: TGTGCCAGCAGCCCATCGGGATGGGGGAAACAAGGCGAAAACACCATATATTTT. Full variable domain (remainder filled in from reference TRBV11-2 and TRBJ1-3): EAGVAQSPRYKIIEKRQSVAFWCNPISGHATLYWYQQILGQGPKLLIQFQNNGVVDDSQLPKDRFSAERLKGVDSTLKIQPAKLEDSAVYLCASSPSGWGKQGENTIYFGEGSWLTVV.

This clonotype was detected ten times or more. The rearrangement joins TRBV5-1 to TRBJ1-2, with D perhaps TRBD1 (5 bases). Per germline, CDR1 SGHRS and CDR2 YFSETQ. This CDR3 is 15 amino acids long. Trimming took off 0 bases at V and 3 bases at J, with 12 bases between the two ends. The CDR3: CASSLARGADYGYTF. CDR3 nucleotides: TGCGCCAGCAGCTTGGCCCGCGGGGCGGACTATGGCTACACCTTC.

The table lists this clonotype with many counts. The CDR3 is CASSYEGGRDEQFF. The CDR3 DNA sequence: TGTGCCAGCAGTTACGAGGGAGGGCGGGATGAGCAGTTCTTC. The chain is built from TRBV6-6 and TRBJ2-1, with TRBD2 matching 7 bases. The CDR3 runs to 14 residues. The V segment lost 2 bases and the J segment 8 bases; nucleotides outside the gene matches: 6. In germline, CDR1 is MNHNY, CDR2 SVGAGI (reference sequence).

This clonotype was seen many times. V and J are TRBV20-1 and TRBJ1-1; D remains ambiguous. CDR3 length: 13 amino acids. Between the trimmed V and J ends, which lost 0 bases and 6 bases, there was a span of 11 bases. Germline CDR1 and CDR2: DFQATT and SNEGSKA (reference sequence). CDR3 bases: TGCAGTGCTAGAGAGAGAGACTTCCCTGAAGCTTTCTTT. Translated, it gives CSARERDFPEAFF.

Concerning this clonotype: This may be a read error: a much more frequent sequence differs by one nucleotide. Given the absence of the conserved phenylalanine or tryptophan at the CDR3 end, a read error is likely. This chain links TRBV12-3 or TRBV12-4 with TRBJ2-7; D is possibly TRBD1 (5 bases). CDR3 size: 16 residues. The V end lost 6 bases, the J end lost 3 bases, and 21 bases lay between the germline ends. The CDR3 protein is CASRGQGTLTFYEQYL. The CDR3, as DNA: TGTGCCAGCAGGGGGCAGGGCACCTTAACTTTCTACGAGCAGTACCTC.